The 31 T cell receptor beta chains reported below all come from one sample, sequenced in a study of identical twins' blood T cells. TCRdb processed the 5' RACE reads anew with MiXCR; each CDR3 protein has one entry. The sample has roughly 380,000 distinct CDR3 sequences; more than 25% are singletons. Sequenced: PBMCs. The receptors stem from a woman aged 18 to 49 in good health.

This clonotype was recorded a few times. This sequence joins TRBV19 and TRBJ2-1; D tentatively reads TRBD1 or TRBD2 (5 bases each). The ends were cut back, 4 bases at V and 3 bases at J, with 16 bases in the middle. Per the germline V gene, CDR1 is LNHDA and CDR2 is SQIVND (reference sequence). The CDR3 spans 16 residues. The CDR3 sequence is CASSKIGTNHYNEQFF. DNA for the CDR3: TGTGCCAGTAGTAAGATTGGGACCAATCACTACAATGAGCAGTTCTTC. The entire variable domain, with the rest obtained from reference TRBV19 and TRBJ2-1, is as follows: DGGITQSPKYLFRKEGQNVTLSCEQNLNHDAMYWYRQDPGQGLRLIYYSQIVNDFQKGDIAEGYSVSREKKESFPLTVTSAQKNPTAFYLCASSKIGTNHYNEQFFGPGTRLTVL.

Comment on this clonotype: One end of the junction does not line up with germline, which may come from a read error. The chain links TRBV19 to TRBJ1-1; D gene uncertain. There are 13 residues in the CDR3. From germline, CDR1 is LNHDA and CDR2 SQIVND (reference sequence). The CDR3 coding sequence is TGTGCCGGTAGTATACAGATGAACACTGAAGCTTTCTTT. This codes for CAGSIQMNTEAFF.

Remarks on this clonotype: One junction end does not reproduce the germline sequence, and a read error may be involved. This chain connects TRBV11-3 to TRBJ1-1; the D is unclear. Germline V gene data show CDR1 as SGHNT and CDR2 as YENEEA. The CDR3 runs 13 residues. CDR3 coding DNA: TGTGCCAACAGCTTAGATTTGAACACTGAAGCTTTCTTT. Protein product: CANSLDLNTEAFF.

This clonotype has more than one count but fewer than ten. V and J are TRBV6-4 and TRBJ1-2; 8 bases are shared with TRBD1. The CDR3 has 13 residues. V dropped 7 bases and J dropped 9; count of bases not matched to a gene: 10. From germline, CDR1 is MRHNA and CDR2 SNTAGT. CDR3 amino acids: CASIRQGYDSYTF. In DNA form, the CDR3 reads TGTGCCAGCATTAGACAGGGGTATGACAGCTACACCTTC.

Notes on this clonotype: Sequence at one end of the junction differs from germline and may be a read error. This chain links TRBV7-2 with TRBJ1-2, with D unclear. The germline V gene has CDR1 SGHTA and CDR2 FQGNSA. The CDR3 covers 13 residues. CDR3 residues: CASILQVNYGYTF. The CDR3 DNA follows: TGTGCCAGCATCTTACAAGTTAACTATGGCTACACCTTC.

The chain links TRBV7-9 to TRBJ1-1, with D uncertain. Germline V gives CDR1 SEHNR, CDR2 FQNEAQ (reference sequence). The CDR3 totals 13 residues. The germline V and J ends were trimmed by 2 bases and 8 bases, with 12 bases remaining between them. DNA for the CDR3: TGTGCCAGCAGCTTATGGGTAATCTCAGAAGCTTTCTTT. Its translation: CASSLWVISEAFF.

The genes are TRBV10-3 and TRBJ2-1, with TRBD2 matching 8 bases. CDR1 ENHRY and CDR2 SYGVKD come from the germline V gene. V shed 4 bases and J 6 bases; nucleotides not matched to a gene: 11. This CDR3 comprises 16 residues. The CDR3 bases are TGTGCCATCAGTGGATTAGCGGGACTCTTCTCCAATGAGCAGTTCTTC. Translating it yields CAISGLAGLFSNEQFF.

This clonotype was picked up one time. V is TRBV20-1 and J is TRBJ1-2; the D is unclear. The CDR3 is made up of 11 amino acids. Germline V gene sequence: CDR1 DFQATT, CDR2 SNEGSKA (reference sequence). Between the trimmed V and J ends, which lost 2 bases and 7 bases, there was a span of 8 bases. The CDR3 coding sequence is TGCAGTGCTAGAACAGTGGCTGGCTACACCTTC. Translation: CSARTVAGYTF.

The chain carries TRBV18 and TRBJ1-2; 7 nucleotides align to TRBD1. The CDR3 spans 13 residues. V gave up 6 bases and J gave up 5 bases; unmatched junction bases: 6. In germline, CDR1 is KGHSH, CDR2 LQKENI. CDR3 region: CASSGTATYGYTF. CDR3 nucleotides: TGTGCCAGCTCCGGGACAGCCACTTATGGCTACACCTTC.

The sample holds a few counts of this clonotype. The chain combines TRBV5-1 with TRBJ1-1, with TRBD1 as a possible D gene (6 bases). Germline V gives CDR1 SGHRS, CDR2 YFSETQ. This CDR3 has 14 residues. V gave up 4 bases and J gave up 9 bases, with 19 bases separating them. In nucleotides, the CDR3 is TGCGCCAGCAGCGAACTCCGGGACAAAGTAAAAGCTTTCTTT. It encodes CASSELRDKVKAFF.

The chain is built from TRBV7-2 and TRBJ1-3; no firm D call. CDR1 is SGHTA and CDR2 is FQGNSA in the germline V gene. CDR3 length equals 16 residues. Trimming stripped 5 bases from V and 4 bases from J, with 18 bases between. Here the CDR3 reads CASSTGNTTSGNTIYF. As DNA, the CDR3 is TGTGCCAGCAGCACCGGTAACACAACAAGCGGAAACACCATATATTTT.

The CDR3 DNA reads as TGCAGTGCTAGTCCCGGGAAAATAAATTCACCCCTCCACTTT. Translation: CSASPGKINSPLHF. This chain joins TRBV20-1 and TRBJ1-6, with D uncertain. Germline values: CDR1 DFQATT, CDR2 SNEGSKA (reference sequence). The CDR3 has 14 residues. V was pared by 3 bases and J by 7 bases, with 13 bases between.

With respect to this clonotype: The junction differs from germline at one of its ends, possibly a read error. The chain recombines TRBV6-5 with TRBJ1-1; no clear D. Germline-derived CDR1 and CDR2 are MNHEY and SVGAGI. The CDR3 runs to 14 residues. Here the CDR3 reads CASRPDTMNIEAFF. For the CDR3, the DNA is TGTGCCAGCAGACCTGACACCATGAACATTGAAGCTTTCTTT.

This clonotype has just a few counts. V is TRBV20-1 and J is TRBJ2-4, with D unresolved. The V gene lost 5 bases and the J gene lost 5 bases, with 7 bases spanning the gap. The germline CDR1 and CDR2 sequences are DFQATT and SNEGSKA (reference sequence). The CDR3 length is 11 residues. DNA of the CDR3: TGCAGTGCTCCGGACGAAAACATTCAGTACTTC. Its translation: CSAPDENIQYF.

This clonotype was detected only once. This clone may be a read error of a much larger clone one base away. The V gene is TRBV11-2, the J gene TRBJ2-1, with D uncertain. The germline V gene has CDR1 SGHAT and CDR2 FQNNGV. CDR3 length: 12 amino acids. CDR3 protein: CTSSFGFSKQFF. The CDR3 DNA reads TGTACCAGCAGCTTTGGGTTCTCCAAGCAGTTCTTC. Complete variable domain (other parts from reference TRBV11-2 and TRBJ2-1): EAGVAQSPRYKIIEKRQSVAFWCNPISGHATLYWYQQILGQGPKLLIQFQNNGVVDDSQLPKDRFSAERLKGVDSTLKIQPAKLEDSAVYLCTSSFGFSKQFFGPGTRLTVL.

V and J are TRBV7-2 and TRBJ2-7; TRBD2 might be the D (5 bases). In germline, CDR1 is SGHTA, CDR2 FQGNSA. The CDR3 loop spans 14 amino acids. With 5 bases removed from V and 2 bases from J, the gap between germline ends came to 13 bases. For the CDR3, the DNA is TGTGCCAGCAGCATACTAGTGTCGCCCTACGAGCAGTACTTC. Protein product: CASSILVSPYEQYF.

This clonotype was picked up a small number of times. The J gene is TRBJ2-1, the V gene TRBV20-1; TRBD2 might be the D (6 bases). Per the germline V gene, CDR1 is DFQATT and CDR2 is SNEGSKA (reference sequence). V was shortened by 1 base and J by 0 bases, with 13 bases between the two germline ends. The CDR3 is made up of 16 amino acids. The CDR3 DNA reads TGCAGTGCTAGAGTTGCCGGCGGGGTCTCCTACAATGAGCAGTTCTTC. This encodes CSARVAGGVSYNEQFF.

This chain joins TRBV19 and TRBJ1-1; 7 bases agree with TRBD1. The CDR3 totals 16 residues. Germline lookup yields CDR1 LNHDA and CDR2 SQIVND (reference sequence). The J segment lost 0 bases and the V segment lost 3 bases, leaving 7 bases of the junction unmatched. CDR3 DNA: TGTGCCAGTAGTATGTGGCAGGGGGGGATGAACACTGAAGCTTTCTTT. Translation gives CASSMWQGGMNTEAFF.

To note about this clonotype: Mismatch with germline at one junction end may stem from a read error. The rearrangement uses TRBV20-1 and TRBJ1-2; the D is unclear. CDR1 DFQATT and CDR2 SNEGSKA come from the germline V gene (reference sequence). This CDR3 is 13 amino acids long. The CDR3, as DNA: TGCAGTGCTTCTGACCAAGCTAACTATGGCTACGCCTTC. Its protein product is CSASDQANYGYAF.

This clonotype appeared a few times. This chain uses TRBV9 with TRBJ1-5; TRBD1 aligns across 8 bases. V was clipped by 3 bases and J by 1 base; unmatched bases: 3. The CDR3 sequence is 15 residues long. From germline, CDR1 is SGDLS and CDR2 YYNGEE. In nucleotides, the CDR3 is TGTGCCAGCAGCGCGACAGGGGAAAGCAATCAGCCCCAGCATTTT. Its translation is CASSATGESNQPQHF.

This clonotype came up a few times. The chain is built from TRBV5-1 and TRBJ2-3; D is uncertain. CDR1 is SGHRS, CDR2 YFSETQ, per germline. Between the trimmed V and J ends, which lost 4 bases and 1 base, there was a span of 16 bases. The CDR3 sequence is 16 residues long. CDR3 bases: TGCGCCAGCAGCCCCGGGCGTCCTGATGGCACAGATACGCAGTATTTT. Protein: CASSPGRPDGTDTQYF.

This clonotype showed up just a few times. This rearrangement joins TRBV29-1 to TRBJ1-2; a possible D gene is TRBD1 (6 bases). This CDR3 region has 13 residues. V shed 7 bases and J shed 5 bases, with 17 bases lying between them. Germline lookup yields CDR1 SQVTM and CDR2 ANQGSEA. The CDR3 protein is CSAVDSPAYGYTF. Written as DNA, the CDR3 is TGCAGCGCCGTGGACAGCCCCGCGTATGGCTACACCTTC. The complete variable domain, with remaining parts taken from reference TRBV29-1 and TRBJ1-2, reads SAVISQKPSRDICQRGTSLTIQCQVDSQVTMMFWYRQQPGQSLTLIATANQGSEATYESGFVIDKFPISRPNLTFSTLTVSNMSPEDSSIYLCSAVDSPAYGYTFGSGTRLTVV.

CDR3 region: CASSLDSATGELFF. The CDR3 nucleotides are TGTGCCAGCAGCCTCGACTCCGCCACCGGGGAGCTGTTTTTT. The chain couples TRBV7-9 to TRBJ2-2; D not resolved. The V gene's germline CDR1 is SEHNR and CDR2 FQNEAQ (reference sequence). Trimming pared 5 bases from V and 4 bases from J, leaving 11 bases between. The length of the CDR3 is 14 residues. The variable domain in full, with the rest retrieved from reference TRBV7-9 and TRBJ2-2, is DTGVSQNPRHKITKRGQNVTFRCDPISEHNRLYWYRQTLGQGPEFLTYFQNEAQLEKSRLLSDRFSAERPKGSFSTLEIQRTEQGDSAMYLCASSLDSATGELFFGEGSRLTVL.

The table lists this clonotype with many counts. This chain uses TRBV3-1 with TRBJ2-1, with 7 bases matching TRBD1. Losses at the gene ends were 8 bases for V and 1 base for J; bases not matched to a gene: 2. The CDR3 is 13 residues long. Per the germline V gene, CDR1 is LGHDT and CDR2 is YNNKEL (reference sequence). The CDR3 loop reads CASEGQSYNEQFF. The CDR3 DNA reads as TGTGCCAGCGAGGGACAGTCCTACAATGAGCAGTTCTTC.

This chain links TRBV12-3 or TRBV12-4 with TRBJ1-5, with 8 nucleotides matching TRBD1. J was trimmed by 2 bases and V by 8 bases; bases with no gene match: 2. The CDR3 runs 13 residues. The DNA for the CDR3 is TGTGCCAGCCAGGGGGCTCGCAATCAGCCCCAGCATTTT. Its translation is CASQGARNQPQHF.

This chain joins TRBV5-1 and TRBJ1-1; D is unclear. This CDR3 is 14 amino acids long. Trimming removed 4 bases from V and 0 bases from J, with 10 bases in between. Looked up from germline, CDR1 is SGHRS and CDR2 is YFSETQ. The CDR3 spells CASSMGSLNTEAFF. The CDR3 region has the DNA TGCGCCAGCAGCATGGGAAGTTTGAACACTGAAGCTTTCTTT.

This clonotype has a handful of counts. V usage is TRBV5-6 and J usage is TRBJ2-5; D gene uncertain. The germline CDR1 and CDR2 sequences are SGHDT and YYEEEE. This CDR3 spans 14 amino acids. V gave up 2 bases and J gave up 2 bases, with 10 bases separating them. DNA of the CDR3: TGTGCCAGCAGCTTAGGGCAGATGCAAGAGACCCAGTACTTC. Translation: CASSLGQMQETQYF.

A word on this clonotype: Germline and junction disagree at one end, which may indicate a read error. The rearrangement joins TRBV2 to TRBJ2-2; D is unresolved. This CDR3 is 15 amino acids long. In germline, CDR1 is SNHLY, CDR2 FYNNEI. This CDR3 reads CASSEGSIAPGELFF. The CDR3 DNA follows: TGTGCCAGCAGCGAAGGCTCGATAGCTCCCGGGGAGCTGTTTTTT.

This clonotype was counted a few times. The J gene is TRBJ1-3, the V gene TRBV19; 10 positions agree with TRBD1. CDR3 size: 16 residues. Germline CDR1 and CDR2: LNHDA and SQIVND (reference sequence). The trim removed 11 bases at V and 4 bases at J, leaving 14 bases unmatched. In nucleotides, the CDR3 is TGTGCCTCTCGCTTCGGGACAGGGGACTCCGGAAACACCATATATTTT. Its translation is CASRFGTGDSGNTIYF.

The rearrangement links TRBV6-6 to TRBJ2-4, with TRBD2 identical over 7 bases. J was trimmed by 2 bases and V by 11 bases; bases with no gene match: 6. Germline V gene data show CDR1 as MNHNY and CDR2 as SVGAGI (reference sequence). The CDR3 is 13 residues long. This CDR3 reads CAVGRESKNIQYF. Here the CDR3 DNA reads TGTGCCGTTGGGCGGGAGTCCAAAAACATTCAGTACTTC.

V is TRBV10-3 and J is TRBJ1-1, with no clear D. The V gene's germline CDR1 is ENHRY and CDR2 SYGVKD. The V end lost 3 bases, the J end lost 3 bases, and 11 bases lay between the germline ends. The CDR3 contains 14 residues. CDR3 sequence reads: CAISDRVIDTEAFF. In nucleotides, the CDR3 is TGTGCCATCAGTGACCGGGTAATCGACACTGAAGCTTTCTTT.